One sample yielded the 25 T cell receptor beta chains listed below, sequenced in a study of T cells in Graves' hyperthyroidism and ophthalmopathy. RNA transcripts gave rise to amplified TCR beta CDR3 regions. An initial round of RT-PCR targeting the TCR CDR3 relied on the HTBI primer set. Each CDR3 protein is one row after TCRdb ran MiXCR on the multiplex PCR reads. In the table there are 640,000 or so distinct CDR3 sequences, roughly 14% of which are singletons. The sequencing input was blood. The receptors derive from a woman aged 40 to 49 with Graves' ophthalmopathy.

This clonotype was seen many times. The DNA of the CDR3 is TGTGCCAGCAATGGACAGGGGGCGTCTAGCGGGAGGAAGTACTTC. Translating gives CASNGQGASSGRKYF. The rearrangement joins TRBV6-2 or TRBV6-3 to TRBJ2-4; either TRBD1 or TRBD2 may fit D (11 bases each). Per the germline V gene, CDR1 is MNHEY and CDR2 is SVGEGT. The CDR3 totals 15 residues. Trimming took off 7 bases at V and 14 bases at J, with 27 bases between the two ends.

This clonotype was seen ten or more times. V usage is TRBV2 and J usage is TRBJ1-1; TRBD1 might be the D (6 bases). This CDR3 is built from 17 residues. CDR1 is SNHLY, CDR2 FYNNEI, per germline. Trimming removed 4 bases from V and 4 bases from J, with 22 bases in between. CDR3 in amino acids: CASSGGHDVQGSTEAFF. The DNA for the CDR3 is TGTGCCAGCAGTGGTGGCCACGATGTACAGGGTTCCACTGAAGCTTTCTTT.

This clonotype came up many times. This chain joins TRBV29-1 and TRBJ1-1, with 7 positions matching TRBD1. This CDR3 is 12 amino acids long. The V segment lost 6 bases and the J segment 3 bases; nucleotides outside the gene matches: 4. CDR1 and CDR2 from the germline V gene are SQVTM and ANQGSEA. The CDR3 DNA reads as TGCAGCGTAGCCGGGACAGACACTGAAGCTTTCTTT. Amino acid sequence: CSVAGTDTEAFF.

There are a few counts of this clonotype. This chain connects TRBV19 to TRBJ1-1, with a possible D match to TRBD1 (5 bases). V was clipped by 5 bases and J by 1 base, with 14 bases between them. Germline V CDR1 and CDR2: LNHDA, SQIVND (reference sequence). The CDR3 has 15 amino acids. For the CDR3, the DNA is TGTGCCAGTAGTCTCCTCGACAGCCCGAACACTGAAGCTTTCTTT. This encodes CASSLLDSPNTEAFF. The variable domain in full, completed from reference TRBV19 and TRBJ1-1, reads DGGITQSPKYLFRKEGQNVTLSCEQNLNHDAMYWYRQDPGQGLRLIYYSQIVNDFQKGDIAEGYSVSREKKESFPLTVTSAQKNPTAFYLCASSLLDSPNTEAFFGQGTRLTVV.

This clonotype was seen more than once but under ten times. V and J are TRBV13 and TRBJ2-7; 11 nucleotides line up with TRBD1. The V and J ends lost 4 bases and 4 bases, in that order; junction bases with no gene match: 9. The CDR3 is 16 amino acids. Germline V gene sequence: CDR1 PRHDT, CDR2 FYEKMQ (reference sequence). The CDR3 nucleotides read TGTGCCAGCAGCTCAACCGGGACAGGGGGGAGGTACGAGCAGTACTTC. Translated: CASSSTGTGGRYEQYF.

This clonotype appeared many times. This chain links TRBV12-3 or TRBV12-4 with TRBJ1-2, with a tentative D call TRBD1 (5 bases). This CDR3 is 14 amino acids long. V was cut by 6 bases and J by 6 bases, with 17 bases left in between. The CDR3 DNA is TGTGCCAGCAGAGAACAGCCAGACAGTCATGGCTACACCTTC. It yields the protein CASREQPDSHGYTF.

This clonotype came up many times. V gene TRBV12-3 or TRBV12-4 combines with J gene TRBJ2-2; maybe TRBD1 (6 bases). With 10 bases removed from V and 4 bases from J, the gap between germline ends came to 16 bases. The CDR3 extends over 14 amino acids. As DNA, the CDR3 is TGTGCCACCCTGACAGGACCCCGCACCGGGGAGCTGTTTTTT. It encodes CATLTGPRTGELFF.

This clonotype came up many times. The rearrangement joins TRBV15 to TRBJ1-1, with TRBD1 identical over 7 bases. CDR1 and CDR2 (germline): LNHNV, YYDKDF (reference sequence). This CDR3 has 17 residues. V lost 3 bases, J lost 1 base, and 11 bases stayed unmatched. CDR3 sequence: CATSRLTGFETNTEAFF. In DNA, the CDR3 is TGTGCCACCAGCAGGTTGACAGGGTTTGAAACGAACACTGAAGCTTTCTTT.

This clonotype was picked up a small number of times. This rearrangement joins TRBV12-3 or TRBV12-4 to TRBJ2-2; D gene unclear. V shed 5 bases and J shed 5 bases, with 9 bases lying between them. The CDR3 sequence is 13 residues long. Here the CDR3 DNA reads TGTGCCAGCAGTGGGGATGGGACCGGGGAGCTGTTTTTT. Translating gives CASSGDGTGELFF.

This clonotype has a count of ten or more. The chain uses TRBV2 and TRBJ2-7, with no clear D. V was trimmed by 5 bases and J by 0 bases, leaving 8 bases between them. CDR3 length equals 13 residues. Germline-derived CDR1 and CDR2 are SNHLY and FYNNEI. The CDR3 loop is CASSPRLSYEQYF. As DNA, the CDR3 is TGTGCCAGCAGTCCCCGGCTCTCCTACGAGCAGTACTTC.

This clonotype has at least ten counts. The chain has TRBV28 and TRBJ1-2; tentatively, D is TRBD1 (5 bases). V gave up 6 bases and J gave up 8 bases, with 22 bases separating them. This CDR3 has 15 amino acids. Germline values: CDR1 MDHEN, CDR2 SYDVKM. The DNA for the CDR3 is TGTGCCAGCAGGGGGCCGGGGCAGACCCCCTCGGGCTACACCTTC. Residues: CASRGPGQTPSGYTF.

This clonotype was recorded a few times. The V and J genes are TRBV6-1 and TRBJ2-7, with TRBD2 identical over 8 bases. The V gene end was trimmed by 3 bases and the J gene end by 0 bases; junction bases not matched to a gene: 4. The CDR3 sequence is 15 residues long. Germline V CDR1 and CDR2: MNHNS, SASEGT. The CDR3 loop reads CASSDELAASYEQYF. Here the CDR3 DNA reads TGTGCCAGCAGTGATGAACTAGCGGCCTCCTACGAGCAGTACTTC.

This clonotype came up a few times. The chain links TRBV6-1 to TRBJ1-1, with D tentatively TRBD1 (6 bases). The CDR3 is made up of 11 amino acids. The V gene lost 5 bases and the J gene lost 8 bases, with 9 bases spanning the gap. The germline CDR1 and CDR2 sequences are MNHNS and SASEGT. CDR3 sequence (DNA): TGTGCCAGCAGTAAGGGGGTGGAAGCTTTCTTT. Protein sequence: CASSKGVEAFF.

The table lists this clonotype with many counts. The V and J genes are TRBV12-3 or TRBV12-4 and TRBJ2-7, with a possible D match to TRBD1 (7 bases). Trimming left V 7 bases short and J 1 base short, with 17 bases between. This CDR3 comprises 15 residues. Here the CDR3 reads CASTWGAGGSYEQYF. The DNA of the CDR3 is TGTGCCAGCACCTGGGGGGCAGGGGGATCCTACGAGCAGTACTTC.

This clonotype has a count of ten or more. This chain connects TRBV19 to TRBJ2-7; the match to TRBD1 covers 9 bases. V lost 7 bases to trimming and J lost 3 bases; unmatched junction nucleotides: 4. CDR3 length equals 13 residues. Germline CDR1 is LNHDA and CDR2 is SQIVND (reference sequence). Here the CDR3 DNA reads TGTGCCAGTAACGACAGGGGGGACTACGAGCAGTACTTC. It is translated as CASNDRGDYEQYF.

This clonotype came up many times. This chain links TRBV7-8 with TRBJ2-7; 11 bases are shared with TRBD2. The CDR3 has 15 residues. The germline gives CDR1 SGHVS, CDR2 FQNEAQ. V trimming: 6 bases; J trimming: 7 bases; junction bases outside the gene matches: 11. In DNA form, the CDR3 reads TGTGCCAGCAGTAACGCACTAGCGGGAGAAGGGGAGCAGTACTTC. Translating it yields CASSNALAGEGEQYF. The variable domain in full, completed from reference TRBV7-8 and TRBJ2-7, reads GAGVSQSPRYKVAKRGQDVALRCDPISGHVSLFWYQQALGQGPEFLTYFQNEAQLDKSGLPSDRFFAERPEGSVSTLKIQRTQQEDSAVYLCASSNALAGEGEQYFGPGTRLTVT.

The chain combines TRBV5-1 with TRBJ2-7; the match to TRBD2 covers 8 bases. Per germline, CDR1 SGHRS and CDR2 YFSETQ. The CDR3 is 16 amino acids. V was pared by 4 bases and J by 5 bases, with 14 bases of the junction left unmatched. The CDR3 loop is CASSRWMAAGVDEQYF. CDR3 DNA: TGCGCCAGCAGCAGGTGGATGGCAGCGGGAGTTGACGAGCAGTACTTC.

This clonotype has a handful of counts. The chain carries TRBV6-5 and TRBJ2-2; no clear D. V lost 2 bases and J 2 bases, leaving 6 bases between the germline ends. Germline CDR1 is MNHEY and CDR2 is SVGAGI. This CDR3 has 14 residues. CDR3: CASSYRRNTGELFF. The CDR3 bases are TGTGCCAGCAGTTACCGGAGAAACACCGGGGAGCTGTTTTTT.

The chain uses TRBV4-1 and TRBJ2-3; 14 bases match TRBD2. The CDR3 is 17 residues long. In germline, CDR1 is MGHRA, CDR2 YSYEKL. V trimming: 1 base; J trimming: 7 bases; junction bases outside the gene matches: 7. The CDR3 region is CASSQGRTSGRLNTQYF. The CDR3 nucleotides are TGCGCCAGCAGCCAAGGTCGGACTAGCGGGAGGTTGAATACGCAGTATTTT.

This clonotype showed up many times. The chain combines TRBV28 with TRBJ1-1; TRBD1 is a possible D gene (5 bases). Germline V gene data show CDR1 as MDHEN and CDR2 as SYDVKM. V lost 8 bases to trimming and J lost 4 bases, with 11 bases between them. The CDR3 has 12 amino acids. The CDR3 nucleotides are TGTGCCAGCGTCCGGGGGGGCACTGAAGCTTTCTTT. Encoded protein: CASVRGGTEAFF.

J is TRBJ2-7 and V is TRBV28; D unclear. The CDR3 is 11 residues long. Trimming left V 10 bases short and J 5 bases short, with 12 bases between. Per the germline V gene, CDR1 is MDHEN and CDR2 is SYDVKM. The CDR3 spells CATEAPDEQYF. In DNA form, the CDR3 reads TGTGCCACAGAAGCCCCGGACGAGCAGTACTTC.

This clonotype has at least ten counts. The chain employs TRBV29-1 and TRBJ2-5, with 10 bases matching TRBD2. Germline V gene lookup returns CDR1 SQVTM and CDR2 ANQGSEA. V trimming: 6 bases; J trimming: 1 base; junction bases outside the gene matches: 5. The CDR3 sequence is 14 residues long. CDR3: CSVDGLAAQETQYF. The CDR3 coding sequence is TGCAGCGTGGATGGACTAGCGGCCCAAGAGACCCAGTACTTC.

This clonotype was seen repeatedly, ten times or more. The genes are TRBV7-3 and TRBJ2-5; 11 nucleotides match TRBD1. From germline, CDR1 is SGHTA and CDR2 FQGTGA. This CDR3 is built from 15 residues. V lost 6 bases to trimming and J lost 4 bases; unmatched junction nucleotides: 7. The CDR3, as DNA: TGTGCCAGCAGGCCGGGGACAGGGGGTAGAGAGACCCAGTACTTC. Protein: CASRPGTGGRETQYF.

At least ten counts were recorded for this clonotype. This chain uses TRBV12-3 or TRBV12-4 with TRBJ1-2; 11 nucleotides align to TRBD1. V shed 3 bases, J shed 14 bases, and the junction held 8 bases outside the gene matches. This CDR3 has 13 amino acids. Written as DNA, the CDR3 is TGTGCCAGCAGTTTGGAAAGGACAGGGGGCAGGACCTTC. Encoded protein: CASSLERTGGRTF.

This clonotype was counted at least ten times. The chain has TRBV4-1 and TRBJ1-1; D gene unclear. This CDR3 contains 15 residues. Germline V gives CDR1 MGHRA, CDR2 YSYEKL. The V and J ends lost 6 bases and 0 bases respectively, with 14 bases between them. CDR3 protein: CASRLGPSMNTEAFF. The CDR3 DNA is TGCGCCAGCAGGCTAGGTCCAAGCATGAACACTGAAGCTTTCTTT.